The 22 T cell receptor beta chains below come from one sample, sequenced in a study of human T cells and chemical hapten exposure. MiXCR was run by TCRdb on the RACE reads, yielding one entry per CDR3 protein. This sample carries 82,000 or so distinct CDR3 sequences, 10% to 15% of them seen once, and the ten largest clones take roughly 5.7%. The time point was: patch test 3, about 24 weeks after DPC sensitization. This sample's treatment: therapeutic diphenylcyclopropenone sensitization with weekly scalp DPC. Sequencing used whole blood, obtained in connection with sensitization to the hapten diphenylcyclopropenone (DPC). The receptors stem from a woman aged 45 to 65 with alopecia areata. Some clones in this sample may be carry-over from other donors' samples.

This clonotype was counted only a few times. The CDR3 nucleotides read TGTGCCAGTAGTACCACAGGGAACACTGAAGCTTTCTTT. This sequence encodes CASSTTGNTEAFF. The gene calls are TRBV19 and TRBJ1-1; D perhaps matches TRBD1 (5 bases). The CDR3 spans 13 residues. V was clipped by 4 bases and J by 1 base, with 7 bases between them. Germline CDR1 reads LNHDA; CDR2 reads SQIVND (reference sequence).

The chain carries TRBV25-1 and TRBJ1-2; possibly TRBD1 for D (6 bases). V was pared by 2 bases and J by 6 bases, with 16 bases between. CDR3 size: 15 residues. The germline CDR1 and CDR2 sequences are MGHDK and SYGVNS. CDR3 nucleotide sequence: TGTGCCAGCAGTGAACCGAGGGGACAATTGGATGGCTACACCTTC. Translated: CASSEPRGQLDGYTF.

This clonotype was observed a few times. CDR3 region: CASSLALAMAGNGYTF. As DNA, the CDR3 is TGTGCCAGCAGCTTGGCCTTAGCAATGGCAGGGAATGGCTACACCTTC. This rearrangement joins TRBV5-4 to TRBJ1-2; perhaps TRBD1 as D (5 bases). Looked up from germline, CDR1 is SGHNT and CDR2 is YYREEE (reference sequence). V was shortened by 0 bases and J by 6 bases, with 18 bases between the two germline ends. This CDR3 spans 16 amino acids. The full variable domain, in which reference TRBV5-4 and TRBJ1-2 provide the parts outside the CDR3, is ETGVTQSPTHLIKTRGQQVTLRCSSQSGHNTVSWYQQALGQGPQFIFQYYREEENGRGNFPPRFSGLQFPNYSSELNVNALELDDSALYLCASSLALAMAGNGYTFGSGTRLTVV.

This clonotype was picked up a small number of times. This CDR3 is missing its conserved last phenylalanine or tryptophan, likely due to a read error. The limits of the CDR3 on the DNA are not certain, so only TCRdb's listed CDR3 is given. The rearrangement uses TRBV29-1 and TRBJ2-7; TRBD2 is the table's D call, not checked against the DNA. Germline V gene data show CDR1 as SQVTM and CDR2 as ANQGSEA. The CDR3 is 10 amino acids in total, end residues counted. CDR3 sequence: CSVEAVAGSP.

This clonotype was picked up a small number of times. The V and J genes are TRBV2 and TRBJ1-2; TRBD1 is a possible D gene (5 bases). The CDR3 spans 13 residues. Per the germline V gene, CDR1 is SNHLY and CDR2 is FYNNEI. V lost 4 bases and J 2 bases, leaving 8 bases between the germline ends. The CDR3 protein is CASSGRQNYGYTF. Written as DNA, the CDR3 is TGTGCCAGCAGTGGGAGACAGAACTATGGCTACACCTTC. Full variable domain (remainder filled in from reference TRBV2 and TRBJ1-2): EPEVTQTPSHQVTQMGQEVILRCVPISNHLYFYWYRQILGQKVEFLVSFYNNEISEKSEIFDDQFSVERPDGSNFTLKIRSTKLEDSAMYFCASSGRQNYGYTFGSGTRLTVV.

CDR3 in DNA: TGTGCCAGCAGCTCAGGTGGGGGGTCACTAGCCAAAAACATTCAGTACTTC. Translating gives CASSSGGGSLAKNIQYF. J is TRBJ2-4 and V is TRBV7-9, with D tentatively TRBD2 (6 bases). In germline, CDR1 is SEHNR, CDR2 FQNEAQ (reference sequence). V dropped 4 bases and J dropped 0 bases, with 16 bases sitting between them. There are 17 residues in the CDR3.

The CDR3, as DNA: TGTGCCCCCTTAAGGCGAGCCCATAATGAGCAGTTCTTC. As protein: CAPLRRAHNEQFF. The chain uses TRBV27 and TRBJ2-1; no reliable D call. In germline, CDR1 is MNHEY, CDR2 SMNVEV (reference sequence). Trimming shortened V by 11 bases and J by 7 bases, and 18 bases separated the two germline ends. The CDR3 is made up of 13 amino acids.

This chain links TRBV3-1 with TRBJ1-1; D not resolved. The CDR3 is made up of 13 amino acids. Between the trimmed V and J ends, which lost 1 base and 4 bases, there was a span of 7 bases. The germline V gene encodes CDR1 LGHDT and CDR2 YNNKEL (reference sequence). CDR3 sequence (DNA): TGTGCCAGCAGCCAAGGAGGAGGCACTGAAGCTTTCTTT. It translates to CASSQGGGTEAFF. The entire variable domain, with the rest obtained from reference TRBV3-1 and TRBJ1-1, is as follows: DTAVSQTPKYLVTQMGNDKSIKCEQNLGHDTMYWYKQDSKKFLKIMFSYNNKELIINETVPNRFSPKSPDKAHLNLHINSLELGDSAVYFCASSQGGGTEAFFGQGTRLTVV.

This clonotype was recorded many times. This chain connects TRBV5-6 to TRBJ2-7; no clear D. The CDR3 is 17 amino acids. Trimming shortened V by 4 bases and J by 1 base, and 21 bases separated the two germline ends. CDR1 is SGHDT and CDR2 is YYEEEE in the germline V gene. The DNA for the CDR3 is TGTGCCAGCAGCGGCCTGGGCTATCCTTCTCGTTCCTACGAGCAGTACTTC. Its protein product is CASSGLGYPSRSYEQYF. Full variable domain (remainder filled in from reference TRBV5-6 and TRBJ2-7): DAGVTQSPTHLIKTRGQQVTLRCSPKSGHDTVSWYQQALGQGPQFIFQYYEEEERQRGNFPDRFSGHQFPNYSSELNVNALLLGDSALYLCASSGLGYPSRSYEQYFGPGTRLTVT.

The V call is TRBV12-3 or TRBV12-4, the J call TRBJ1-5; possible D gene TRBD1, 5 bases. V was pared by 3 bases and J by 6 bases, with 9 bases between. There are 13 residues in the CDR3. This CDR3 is CASSLEGIQPQHF. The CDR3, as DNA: TGTGCCAGCAGTTTGGAGGGGATTCAGCCCCAGCATTTT.

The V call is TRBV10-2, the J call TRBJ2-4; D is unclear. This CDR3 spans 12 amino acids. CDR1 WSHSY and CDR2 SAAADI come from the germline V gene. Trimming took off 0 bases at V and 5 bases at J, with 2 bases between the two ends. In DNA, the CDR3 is TGCGCCAGCAGTGAGTCGGAAAACATTCAGTACTTC. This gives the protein CASSESENIQYF.

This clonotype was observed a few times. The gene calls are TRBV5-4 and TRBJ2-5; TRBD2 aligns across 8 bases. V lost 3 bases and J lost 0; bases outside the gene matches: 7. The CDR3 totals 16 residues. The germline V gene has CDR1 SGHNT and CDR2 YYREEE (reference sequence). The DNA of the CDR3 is TGTGCCAGCAGCTCCGGACTAGCTGCAAACCAAGAGACCCAGTACTTC. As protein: CASSSGLAANQETQYF.

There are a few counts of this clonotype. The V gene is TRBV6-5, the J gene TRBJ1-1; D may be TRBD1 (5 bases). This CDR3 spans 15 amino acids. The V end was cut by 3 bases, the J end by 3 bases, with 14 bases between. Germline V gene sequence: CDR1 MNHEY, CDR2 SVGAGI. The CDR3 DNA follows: TGTGCCAGCAGTTATCAGTCAGGGTCGGACACTGAAGCTTTCTTT. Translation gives CASSYQSGSDTEAFF.

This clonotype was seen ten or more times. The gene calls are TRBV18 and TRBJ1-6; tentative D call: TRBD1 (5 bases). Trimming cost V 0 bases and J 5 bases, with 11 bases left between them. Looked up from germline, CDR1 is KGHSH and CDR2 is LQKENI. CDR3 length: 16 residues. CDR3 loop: CASSPPGVPNNSPLHF. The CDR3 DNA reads TGTGCCAGCTCACCACCAGGGGTCCCAAATAATTCACCCCTCCACTTT.

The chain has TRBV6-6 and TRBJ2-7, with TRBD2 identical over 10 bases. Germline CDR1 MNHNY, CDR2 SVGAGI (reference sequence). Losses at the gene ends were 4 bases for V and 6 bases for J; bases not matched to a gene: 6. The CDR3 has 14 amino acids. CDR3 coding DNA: TGTGCCAGCAGTTGGCTAGCGGGAGTTGGCGAGCAGTACTTC. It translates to CASSWLAGVGEQYF.

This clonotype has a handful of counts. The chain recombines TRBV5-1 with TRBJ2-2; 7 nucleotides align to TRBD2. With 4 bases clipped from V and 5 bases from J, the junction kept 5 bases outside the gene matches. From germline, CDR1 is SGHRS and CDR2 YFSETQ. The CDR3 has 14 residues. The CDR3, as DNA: TGCGCCAGCAGCAAGCGGGAAGAAACCGGGGAGCTGTTTTTT. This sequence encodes CASSKREETGELFF.

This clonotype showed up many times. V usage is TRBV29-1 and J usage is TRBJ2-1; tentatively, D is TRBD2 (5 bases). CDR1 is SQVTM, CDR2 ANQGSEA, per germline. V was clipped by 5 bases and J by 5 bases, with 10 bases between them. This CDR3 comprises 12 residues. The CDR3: CSVLSGNNEQFF. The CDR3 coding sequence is TGCAGCGTTCTCAGCGGAAACAATGAGCAGTTCTTC.

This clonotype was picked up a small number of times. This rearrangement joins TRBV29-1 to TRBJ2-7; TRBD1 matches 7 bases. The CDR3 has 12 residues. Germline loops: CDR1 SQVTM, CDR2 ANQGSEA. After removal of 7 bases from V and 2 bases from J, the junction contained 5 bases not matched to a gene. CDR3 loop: CSARQGAYEQYF. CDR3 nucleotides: TGCAGCGCGCGACAGGGCGCCTACGAGCAGTACTTC.

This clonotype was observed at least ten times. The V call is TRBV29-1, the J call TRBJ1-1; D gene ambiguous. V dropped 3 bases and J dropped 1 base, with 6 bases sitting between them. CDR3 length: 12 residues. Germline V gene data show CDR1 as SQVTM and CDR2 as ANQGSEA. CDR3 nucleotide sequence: TGCAGCGTTGACAAGGGGAACACTGAAGCTTTCTTT. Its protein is CSVDKGNTEAFF.

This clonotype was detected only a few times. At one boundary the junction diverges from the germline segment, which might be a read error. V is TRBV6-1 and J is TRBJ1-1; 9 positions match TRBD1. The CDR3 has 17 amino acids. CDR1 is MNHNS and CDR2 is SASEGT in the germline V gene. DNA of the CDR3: TGTGCCAGCAGTGAAGGGCGGACAGGGGTATTGAAGACTGAAGCTTTCTTT. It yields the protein CASSEGRTGVLKTEAFF.

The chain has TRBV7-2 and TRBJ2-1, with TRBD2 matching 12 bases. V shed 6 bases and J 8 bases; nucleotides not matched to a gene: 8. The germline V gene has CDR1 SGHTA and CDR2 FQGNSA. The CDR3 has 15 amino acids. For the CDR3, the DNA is TGTGCCAGCAGGCCGCGACTAGCGGGAGTCGATGAGCAGTTCTTC. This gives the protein CASRPRLAGVDEQFF. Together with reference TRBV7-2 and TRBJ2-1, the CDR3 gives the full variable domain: GAGVSQSPSNKVTEKGKDVELRCDPISGHTALYWYRQSLGQGLEFLIYFQGNSAPDKSGLPSDRFSAERTGGSVSTLTIQRTQQEDSAVYLCASRPRLAGVDEQFFGPGTRLTVL.

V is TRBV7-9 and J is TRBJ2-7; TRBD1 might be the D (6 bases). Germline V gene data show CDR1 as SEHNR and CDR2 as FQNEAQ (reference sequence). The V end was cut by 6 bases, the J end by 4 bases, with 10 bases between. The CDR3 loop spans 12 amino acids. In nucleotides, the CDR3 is TGTGCCAGCAGTTTTCAGGGGTACGAGCAGTACTTC. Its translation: CASSFQGYEQYF.